This T cell receptor beta chain came from a study of blood T cell repertoires in COVID-19. Study-wide context: T cells, B-cell-depleted T cells, or PBMCs supplied cDNA or gDNA.

V shed 2 bases and J 4 bases; nucleotides not matched to a gene: 16. This CDR3 spans 19 amino acids. The V gene's germline CDR1 is SGHTA and CDR2 FQGNSA. Sequencing used immunoSEQ multiplex PCR; TCRdb keeps in-frame clones, though not all of them. The repertoire holds about 300,000 clones, with nearly 90% as singletons. The chain combines TRBV7-2 with TRBJ2-3, with 9 bases identical to TRBD1. The source of this sequence is a woman in her thirties with COVID-19, enrolled during active disease. The sequenced sample was peripheral blood. CDR3 DNA: TGTGCCAGCAGCTTACAGCACCCCAGGGAGACAGGGGGTGCAGATACGCAGTATTTT. Translated, it gives CASSLQHPRETGGADTQYF.